A selection of T cell receptor beta chains follows, all from one sample in a study of T cell responses to AZD1222 COVID-19 vaccine. Clones were sequenced by immunoSEQ multiplex PCR, and TCRdb holds only the in-frame ones, with some missing. Of 120,000 or so clones in the sample, approximately 90% were seen once. Material: peripheral blood, obtained on day 0 of MenACWY control vaccination. Receptors originate from an adult in good health. Each CDR3 is given with its conserved first and last residue. The order of the fields is V gene, J gene, CDR3 length, D gene, clone size, CDR3 DNA, CDR3 protein. The D gene is left open where the match is weak. For some rows the clone size is stated as once, few or many, or as a class when expanded; others skip it.

>TRBV4-2|TRBJ2-5|17|TRBD2|once
TGTGCCAGCAGCCGGGGACTAGCGGGAGCTATGAGAGAGACCCAGTACTTC
CASSRGLAGAMRETQYF
>TRBV7-3|TRBJ2-5|13|-|-
TGTGCCAGCAGCCCAGGATGGCTCGAGACCCAGTACTTC
CASSPGWLETQYF
>TRBV19|TRBJ2-5|14|-|-
TGTGCCAGTAGTATCGGCGGGATCCAAGAGACCCAGTACTTC
CASSIGGIQETQYF
>TRBV29-1|TRBJ1-1|14|TRBD1|-
TGCAGCGCAAGCTCGGACAGGGGGAACACTGAAGCTTTCTTT
CSASSDRGNTEAFF
>TRBV6-5|TRBJ2-2|12|-|-
TGTGCCAGCAGGAACTCAGCCGGGGAGCTGTTTTTT
CASRNSAGELFF
>TRBV7-9|TRBJ1-6|16|-|-
TGTGCCAGCAGCTTGGAACGGACAGCCTATAATTCACCCCTCCACTTT
CASSLERTAYNSPLHF
>TRBV27|TRBJ2-1|17|-|-
TGTGCCAGCAGTTCCCCTCCCGGGACTGGTATTGTGGATGAGCAGTTCTTC
CASSSPPGTGIVDEQFF
>TRBV7-6|TRBJ1-1|13|-|-
TGTGCCAGCAGCTTAAGTGGGACGACTGAAGCTTTCTTT
CASSLSGTTEAFF
>TRBV24-1|TRBJ2-4|16|TRBD2|-
TGTGCCACCACTGCCGGGAGGGACCGCCTTAAAAACATTCAGTACTTC
CATTAGRDRLKNIQYF
>TRBV5-5|TRBJ2-2|15|-|-
TGTGCCAGCAGCTTGGTGGCAACGAACACCGGGGAGCTGTTTTTT
CASSLVATNTGELFF
>TRBV5-4|TRBJ2-1|16|TRBD2|-
TGTGCCAGCAGCCCCGGGACTAGCGGGAGGACCTCGGAGCAGTTCTTC
CASSPGTSGRTSEQFF
>TRBV7-8|TRBJ2-7|12|-|-
TGTGCCAGCAGCTTATCCTCGACAGGGCAGTACTTC
CASSLSSTGQYF
>TRBV12-3/TRBV12-4|TRBJ2-5|12|-|-
TGTGCCAGCTCCTCTACACCGGAGACCCAGTACTTC
CASSSTPETQYF
>TRBV5-4|TRBJ1-4|14|TRBD1|-
TGTGCCAGCAGCTTAACAGGGGCAGGTGAAAAACTGTTTTTT
CASSLTGAGEKLFF
>TRBV18|TRBJ2-5|11|-|once
TGTGCCAGCTCACTCAAAGAGACCCAGTACTTC
CASSLKETQYF
>TRBV5-6|TRBJ2-1|14|-|-
TGTGCCAGCAGCTTGGATTTGGGGCGAGGCGAGCAGTTCTTC
CASSLDLGRGEQFF
>TRBV7-2|TRBJ2-5|13|-|-
TGTGCCAGCAGCTTAACCATAGCAGAGACCCAGTACTTC
CASSLTIAETQYF
>TRBV27|TRBJ2-1|16|TRBD2|few
TGTGCCAGCAGTCCCCTAGCGGGACGTTTGTACAATGAGCAGTTCTTC
CASSPLAGRLYNEQFF
>TRBV5-4|TRBJ2-3|17|TRBD2|-
TGTGCCAGCAGCTTGGCGCCCGGGCGGGAGGCACCGGATACGCAGTATTTT
CASSLAPGREAPDTQYF
>TRBV6-6|TRBJ2-3|16|TRBD2|-
TGTGCCAGCAGTTATTCAGCGGGGACTAGCACAGATACGCAGTATTTT
CASSYSAGTSTDTQYF
>TRBV30|TRBJ1-1|11|-|-
TGTGCCTGGATTCGGTTCCAAATACCTTTCTTT
CAWIRFQIPFF
>TRBV7-2|TRBJ2-3|14|TRBD2|once
TGTGCCAGCAGCTTAGCGAGGACTAGCGGATCCCCGTATTTT
CASSLARTSGSPYF
>TRBV7-9|TRBJ2-5|15|-|-
TGTGCCAGCAGCTTAGTCCCCGGGGGAGGAGAGACCCAGTACTTC
CASSLVPGGGETQYF
>TRBV9|TRBJ2-3|15|-|-
TGTGCCAGCAGCGCCGAGGGCGTGGGCACAGATACGCAGTATTTT
CASSAEGVGTDTQYF
>TRBV6-6|TRBJ2-2|16|-|-
TGTGCCAGCAGTTACTCTGGGACCCAGGGCCCCGGGGAGCTGTTTTTT
CASSYSGTQGPGELFF
>TRBV11-3|TRBJ2-2|16|-|-
TGTGCCAGCTCCCATGACAGTGGGGGGAACACCGGGGAGCTGTTTTTT
CASSHDSGGNTGELFF
>TRBV11-1|TRBJ2-7|15|-|-
TGTGCCAGCAGCTTAAGGTTTCGTGGATTCTACGAGCAGTACTTC
CASSLRFRGFYEQYF
>TRBV7-9|TRBJ2-3|11|-|-
TGTGCCAGCAGCCCTACAGATACGCAGTATTTT
CASSPTDTQYF
>TRBV2|TRBJ1-1|12|-|-
TGTGCCAGCAGTGGCAGTGGATTCGAAGCTTTCTTT
CASSGSGFEAFF
>TRBV5-1|TRBJ1-1|15|TRBD1|once
TGCGCCAGCACCTTCCGGGACAGGGATAACACTGAAGCTTTCTTT
CASTFRDRDNTEAFF
>TRBV5-1|TRBJ2-6|20|TRBD2|-
TGCGCCAGCAGGCGGGGACTAGCGGGAGGGCCTAGCTCTGGGGCCAACGTCCTGACTTTC
CASRRGLAGGPSSGANVLTF
>TRBV5-6|TRBJ2-7|15|-|-
TGTGCCAGCAGCTTGAGTGGGTTGGCAACCTACGAGCAGTACTTC
CASSLSGLATYEQYF
>TRBV18|TRBJ1-4|16|-|-
TGTGCCAGCTCACCACCGCCGACGGCTTCTAATGAAAAACTGTTTTTT
CASSPPPTASNEKLFF
>TRBV7-9|TRBJ2-1|16|TRBD1|-
TGTGCCAGCAGCCCAGAGGGACAGGGGGCTTCGGGTGAGCAGTTCTTC
CASSPEGQGASGEQFF
>TRBV5-1|TRBJ2-3|17|TRBD2|-
TGCGCCAGCAGCTTGGAGGGACTAGCGGGGCAAGGAGAGACGCAGTATTTT
CASSLEGLAGQGETQYF
>TRBV6-6|TRBJ1-1|15|-|few
TGTGCCAGCAGTTACTCGTTGAGAATGAACACTGAAGCTTTCTTT
CASSYSLRMNTEAFF
>TRBV6-5|TRBJ2-7|14|TRBD2|once
TGTGCCAGCAGTTACTCCGGGACTACCTACGAGCAGTACTTC
CASSYSGTTYEQYF
>TRBV4-3|TRBJ2-1|16|TRBD2|-
TGCGCCAGCAGCCAAGAGCTAGCGGAGGCCTACAATGAGCAGTTCTTC
CASSQELAEAYNEQFF
>TRBV2|TRBJ2-6|17|-|-
TGTGCCAGCAGTGGGACGTCGAAAAACTCTGGGGCCAACGTCCTGACTTTC
CASSGTSKNSGANVLTF
>TRBV7-6|TRBJ2-1|11|-|few
TGTGCCAGCAGCAAGGACAATGAGCAGTTCTTC
CASSKDNEQFF
>TRBV12-3/TRBV12-4|TRBJ2-7|13|-|-
TGTGCCAGCAGTTTGCGACCGACCTACGAGCAGTACTTC
CASSLRPTYEQYF
>TRBV5-4|TRBJ1-2|13|-|-
TGTGCCAGCAGCTTGGGAGGGGGTGATGGCTACACCTTC
CASSLGGGDGYTF
>TRBV3-1/TRBV3-2|TRBJ2-7|16|-|-
TGTGCCAGCAGCCAAGATCTGCGGACACCCGCCTACGAGCAGTACTTC
CASSQDLRTPAYEQYF
>TRBV7-8|TRBJ1-2|15|TRBD1|once
TGTGCCAGCAGCTTTACGAGGGACAGTTTTTATGGCTACACCTTC
CASSFTRDSFYGYTF
>TRBV29-1|TRBJ2-3|13|TRBD2|-
TGCAGCGTTAGCGGGAGGGCCACAGATACGCAGTATTTT
CSVSGRATDTQYF
>TRBV2|TRBJ2-1|15|TRBD2|once
TGTGCCAGCAGTGAAGCGGGAGGGCGCTACAATGAGCAGTTCTTC
CASSEAGGRYNEQFF
>TRBV14|TRBJ2-3|18|-|-
TGTGCCAGCAGCCAAGATGCTTACGCTGGCGGGATCACAGATACGCAGTATTTT
CASSQDAYAGGITDTQYF
>TRBV11-3|TRBJ1-4|16|TRBD1|few
TGTGCCAGCAGCTCCCCGTTGGGACAGGGTGGTGAAAAACTGTTTTTT
CASSSPLGQGGEKLFF
>TRBV7-2|TRBJ2-1|17|-|-
TGTGCCAGCAGCTTAGCGGGTAGTGCCCTCTCCTACAATGAGCAGTTCTTC
CASSLAGSALSYNEQFF
>TRBV7-3|TRBJ2-7|14|TRBD2|-
TGTGCCAGCAGCTTGGCGGGAGGGTTCAACGAGCAGTACTTC
CASSLAGGFNEQYF
>TRBV5-1|TRBJ2-5|15|-|-
TGCGCCAGCAGCTTGGACGGGACTGCCACGGGGACCCAGTACTTC
CASSLDGTATGTQYF
>TRBV5-4|TRBJ1-2|13|TRBD1|-
TGTGCCAGCAGCTTTGAGGGGGCGGATGGCTACACCTTC
CASSFEGADGYTF
>TRBV5-6|TRBJ2-5|17|TRBD1|-
TGTGCCAGCAGCTTGGTTCCGGGACAGAGAAACCAAGAGACCCAGTACTTC
CASSLVPGQRNQETQYF
>TRBV3-1/TRBV3-2|TRBJ2-5|15|-|-
TGTGCCAGCAGCCAAGATGGCGGGGGCTGGGAGACCCAGTACTTC
CASSQDGGGWETQYF
>TRBV5-1|TRBJ2-2|16|TRBD1|-
TGCGCCAGCAGGGCAAGACAGGGGGCCTTAACCGGGGAGCTGTTTTTT
CASRARQGALTGELFF
>TRBV5-4|TRBJ1-1|16|TRBD1|-
TGTGCCAGCACCCTGAGGGACAGGGGGTTGAACACTGAAGCTTTCTTT
CASTLRDRGLNTEAFF
>TRBV12-3/TRBV12-4|TRBJ2-7|13|-|-
TGTGCCAGCAGTTTGAACAACGACTACGAGCAGTACTTC
CASSLNNDYEQYF
>TRBV30|TRBJ1-5|13|-|-
TGTGCCTGGACCGGCCAAGGGGGTCAGCCCCAGCATTTT
CAWTGQGGQPQHF
>TRBV5-1|TRBJ1-2|16|-|once
TGCGCCAGCAGCAGAGCGGGACGAACCCCTAACTATGGCTACACCTTC
CASSRAGRTPNYGYTF
>TRBV7-2|TRBJ2-1|15|-|once
TGTGCCAGCAGCTTAAGGGGAATACAGGCATTGGAGCAGTTCTTC
CASSLRGIQALEQFF